The 30 T cell receptor beta chains below come from one sample, sequenced in a study of shared clonotypes between healthy human individuals. Produced via immunoSEQ multiplex PCR; TCRdb's table is partial and in-frame only. The table shows about 380,000 clones, with roughly 96% occurring only once. Sequencing was carried out using memory CD8+ T cells sorted from blood. Regarding subset: CD45RO+ cells pooled with CCR7-negative TemRA cells. Source of these receptors: a man aged 25-45 years in good health.

In this sample, this clone turned up once. This rearrangement joins TRBV6-6 to TRBJ1-1, with D hard to call. V shed 4 bases and J shed 8 bases, with 14 bases lying between them. The germline CDR1 and CDR2 sequences are MNHNY and SVGAGI (reference sequence). CDR3 length equals 13 residues. The CDR3 DNA reads TGTGCCAGCAGTTCTCCTCCACGGGAAGAAGCTTTCTTT. Protein sequence: CASSSPPREEAFF.

This clone was recorded only once. V usage is TRBV5-5 and J usage is TRBJ2-2, with 10 bases matching TRBD2. This CDR3 is built from 17 residues. J lost 6 bases, V lost 4 bases, and 12 bases had no gene match. Germline loops: CDR1 SGHKS, CDR2 YYEKEE (reference sequence). CDR3 protein: CASSPPGLALYAGELFF. The CDR3 DNA sequence: TGTGCCAGCAGCCCTCCGGGACTAGCGTTGTACGCCGGGGAGCTGTTTTTT.

The chain couples TRBV29-1 to TRBJ1-1, with 9 bases matching TRBD1. Trimming cost V 0 bases and J 2 bases; bases outside gene matches: 1. The CDR3 is made up of 14 amino acids. The germline V gene has CDR1 SQVTM and CDR2 ANQGSEA. The CDR3 DNA is TGCAGCGTTGAAGATACAGGGGGCAACACTGAAGCTTTCTTT. It translates to CSVEDTGGNTEAFF.

This chain uses TRBV2 with TRBJ2-3; 10 bases agree with TRBD2. Germline-derived CDR1 and CDR2 are SNHLY and FYNNEI. The trim removed 1 base at V and 2 bases at J, leaving 6 bases unmatched. The CDR3 spans 17 residues. The CDR3 protein is CASSEVLAGPPTDTQYF. For the CDR3, the DNA is TGTGCCAGCAGTGAAGTACTAGCGGGGCCCCCCACAGATACGCAGTATTTT.

This clone was seen only once. The V gene is TRBV13, the J gene TRBJ1-2; possible D gene TRBD1, 5 bases. Germline V gives CDR1 PRHDT, CDR2 FYEKMQ (reference sequence). The CDR3 consists of 13 residues. V lost 5 bases and J 14 bases, leaving 21 bases between the germline ends. CDR3 nucleotides: TGTGCCAGCAGCCCTCGATCAGGGCAAACTAGGACCTTC. Translation gives CASSPRSGQTRTF. Looking up the rest from reference TRBV13 and TRBJ1-2 gives the full variable domain: AAGVIQSPRHLIKEKRETATLKCYPIPRHDTVYWYQQGPGQDPQFLISFYEKMQSDKGSIPDRFSAQQFSDYHSELNMSSLELGDSALYFCASSPRSGQTRTFGSGTRLTVV.

In DNA form, the CDR3 reads TGTGCCAGCAGTTACACAGGGAACTATGGCTACACCTTC. Protein product: CASSYTGNYGYTF. The chain uses TRBV6-5 and TRBJ1-2, with TRBD1 as a possible D gene (6 bases). CDR3 size: 13 residues. CDR1 is MNHEY and CDR2 is SVGAGI in the germline V gene. The V end was cut by 2 bases, the J end by 2 bases, with 6 bases between.

The chain joins TRBV11-2 to TRBJ2-1; TRBD2 aligns across 15 bases. The CDR3 is made up of 17 amino acids. J was trimmed by 3 bases and V by 6 bases; bases with no gene match: 6. Looked up from germline, CDR1 is SGHAT and CDR2 is FQNNGV. The CDR3 DNA follows: TGTGCCAGCAGTTCGGGACTAGCGGGAGGAATCTACAATGAGCAGTTCTTC. This sequence encodes CASSSGLAGGIYNEQFF.

J is TRBJ1-1 and V is TRBV5-5; a possible D gene is TRBD1 (6 bases). Per the germline V gene, CDR1 is SGHKS and CDR2 is YYEKEE (reference sequence). V shed 1 base and J shed 0 bases, with 16 bases lying between them. The CDR3 sequence is 17 residues long. The CDR3 here is CASSLFGGSGMNTEAFF. The CDR3 bases are TGTGCCAGCAGCTTGTTTGGGGGCTCTGGTATGAACACTGAAGCTTTCTTT.

The chain is built from TRBV7-6 and TRBJ2-3, with 10 bases that match TRBD2. Germline CDR1 is SGHVS and CDR2 is FNYEAQ. Losses at the gene ends were 5 bases for V and 2 bases for J; bases not matched to a gene: 16. This CDR3 comprises 19 residues. This chain's CDR3 is CASSTGVDLAGVDTDTQYF. The CDR3 DNA sequence: TGTGCCAGCAGCACGGGGGTCGATCTAGCGGGAGTGGACACAGATACGCAGTATTTT.

Of note for this clone: Other DNA sequences in the same sample also yield this CDR3. The genes are TRBV29-1 and TRBJ1-1; D is perhaps TRBD1 (6 bases). The germline gives CDR1 SQVTM, CDR2 ANQGSEA. The CDR3 has 11 amino acids. Trimming took off 6 bases at V and 1 base at J, with 6 bases between the two ends. The CDR3 nucleotides read TGCAGCGTGGGACAGAACACTGAAGCTTTCTTT. Its translation is CSVGQNTEAFF.

This chain joins TRBV10-3 and TRBJ2-2; possible D gene TRBD2, 5 bases. V was pared by 10 bases and J by 4 bases, with 10 bases between. The CDR3 spans 12 residues. Germline CDR1 ENHRY, CDR2 SYGVKD. DNA for the CDR3: TGTGCCAACGGACTCGGCACCGGGGAGCTGTTTTTT. It yields the protein CANGLGTGELFF.

The chain combines TRBV5-1 with TRBJ2-5; 7 bases line up with TRBD1. This CDR3 spans 17 amino acids. Germline CDR1 reads SGHRS; CDR2 reads YFSETQ. Trimming took 0 bases from V and 4 from J; bases not matched to a gene: 12. The CDR3 nucleotides are TGCGCCAGCAGCTTGGGGTCTTGGGGGACAGCTCTAGAGACCCAGTACTTC. It encodes CASSLGSWGTALETQYF.

The chain recombines TRBV21-1 with TRBJ2-7. TRBV21-1 is flagged as a pseudogene. The CDR3 covers 13 residues. The CDR3 sequence is CLGVGTTFLEQYF. CDR3 nucleotide sequence: TGCCTTGGGGTGGGGACCACCTTTCTCGAGCAGTACTTC.

The CDR3 reads CASTSGKFTDTQYF. CDR3 sequence (DNA): TGTGCCAGTACGTCTGGGAAATTTACAGATACGCAGTATTTT. V usage is TRBV19 and J usage is TRBJ2-3; D is unresolved. This CDR3 spans 14 amino acids. Germline V gene data show CDR1 as LNHDA and CDR2 as SQIVND (reference sequence). The ends were cut back, 7 bases at V and 3 bases at J, with 14 bases in the middle.

The rearrangement links TRBV4-2 to TRBJ1-2; D is possibly TRBD1 (6 bases). V dropped 1 base and J dropped 4 bases, with 19 bases sitting between them. Germline CDR1 and CDR2: LGHNA and YNFKEQ. The CDR3 is 17 amino acids. Here the CDR3 DNA reads TGTGCCAGCAGCCAAGTCGGTCCCCCGGTGGACAGCTATGGCTACACCTTC. This encodes CASSQVGPPVDSYGYTF.

This chain connects TRBV18 to TRBJ2-2, with D possibly being TRBD1 (5 bases). Trimming left V 6 bases short and J 2 bases short, with 13 bases between. Germline loops: CDR1 KGHSH, CDR2 LQKENI. The CDR3 runs 15 residues. The CDR3 DNA reads TGTGCCAGCTCCTGGACACCCCTTAACACCGGGGAGCTGTTTTTT. This gives the protein CASSWTPLNTGELFF.

The V call is TRBV18, the J call TRBJ2-7, with D possibly matching TRBD2 (5 bases). Germline CDR1 is KGHSH and CDR2 is LQKENI. The ends were cut back, 4 bases at V and 0 bases at J, with 13 bases in the middle. The CDR3 loop spans 15 amino acids. DNA for the CDR3: TGTGCCAGCTCACTAACCGCTAGCCCCTCCTACGAGCAGTACTTC. Translated, it gives CASSLTASPSYEQYF.

The chain uses TRBV28 and TRBJ1-3; D possibly corresponds to TRBD1 (6 bases). Germline loops: CDR1 MDHEN, CDR2 SYDVKM. This CDR3 spans 16 amino acids. V lost 5 bases and J lost 0, with 14 bases in between. CDR3 sequence reads: CASSLAGDISGNTIYF. CDR3 coding DNA: TGTGCCAGCAGTCTCGCAGGGGACATCTCTGGAAACACCATATATTTT.

The CDR3 protein is CASSFGMGLGADTQYF. The CDR3 nucleotides are TGCGCCAGCAGCTTTGGGATGGGACTAGGGGCAGATACGCAGTATTTT. This chain uses TRBV5-1 with TRBJ2-3, with TRBD2 matching over 8 bases. V dropped 2 bases and J dropped 4; count of bases not matched to a gene: 9. CDR3 length equals 16 residues. Germline V gene data show CDR1 as SGHRS and CDR2 as YFSETQ.

In its sample, this clone was seen a few times. The chain carries TRBV7-9 and TRBJ1-2, with TRBD1 as a possible D gene (6 bases). V was shortened by 5 bases and J by 8 bases, with 12 bases between the two germline ends. Germline V gene data show CDR1 as SEHNR and CDR2 as FQNEAQ (reference sequence). The CDR3 is made up of 12 amino acids. CDR3 loop: CASSPGTQGYTF. As DNA, the CDR3 is TGTGCCAGCAGCCCGGGGACACAAGGCTACACCTTC.

The chain has TRBV19 and TRBJ2-7; the match to TRBD2 covers 7 bases. This CDR3 is built from 15 residues. J lost 0 bases, V lost 0 bases, and 2 bases had no gene match. Germline CDR1 reads LNHDA; CDR2 reads SQIVND (reference sequence). CDR3 in DNA: TGTGCCAGTAGTATAGATAAGCGGGGCTCCTACGAGCAGTACTTC. This codes for CASSIDKRGSYEQYF.

This clone was observed once. This same CDR3 is encoded by further DNA sequences in the sample. The chain links TRBV6-5 to TRBJ2-7; 11 bases are a match to TRBD2. Germline trimming cut 6 bases from V and 3 bases from J; bases unmatched to any gene: 7. The CDR3 extends over 15 amino acids. Germline V gene data show CDR1 as MNHEY and CDR2 as SVGAGI. CDR3 in amino acids: CASSYSTSGSYEQYF. The DNA for the CDR3 is TGTGCCAGCAGCTATTCCACTAGCGGGAGCTACGAGCAGTACTTC.

The V call is TRBV28, the J call TRBJ2-3; D may be TRBD2 (5 bases). Germline V gene sequence: CDR1 MDHEN, CDR2 SYDVKM. V was pared by 3 bases and J by 0 bases, with 10 bases between. This CDR3 is built from 15 residues. The CDR3 protein is CASSFSGSSTDTQYF. CDR3 nucleotide sequence: TGTGCCAGCAGTTTCTCGGGATCTAGCACAGATACGCAGTATTTT. Full variable domain (rest looked up from reference TRBV28 and TRBJ2-3): DVKVTQSSRYLVKRTGEKVFLECVQDMDHENMFWYRQDPGLGLRLIYFSYDVKMKEKGDIPEGYSVSREKKERFSLILESASTNQTSMYLCASSFSGSSTDTQYFGPGTRLTVL.

The chain couples TRBV6-5 to TRBJ2-7; TRBD2 agrees at 8 bases. CDR3 size: 15 residues. In germline, CDR1 is MNHEY, CDR2 SVGAGI. After removal of 6 bases from V and 2 bases from J, the junction contained 9 bases not matched to a gene. This CDR3 reads CASSPRGGGTYEQYF. For the CDR3, the DNA is TGTGCCAGCAGCCCTCGGGGGGGCGGGACCTACGAGCAGTACTTC.

This clone appeared a single time. The V call is TRBV6-5, the J call TRBJ2-2; D is unclear. CDR1 is MNHEY, CDR2 SVGAGI, per germline. With 6 bases removed from V and 7 bases from J, the gap between germline ends came to 15 bases. The CDR3 spans 14 residues. The CDR3 spells CASRLHGKNGELFF. CDR3 nucleotides: TGTGCCAGCAGATTACATGGCAAGAACGGGGAGCTGTTTTTT.

The J gene is TRBJ2-4, the V gene TRBV6-6, with a possible D match to TRBD1 (5 bases). Per the germline V gene, CDR1 is MNHNY and CDR2 is SVGAGI (reference sequence). V lost 2 bases and J lost 0, with 11 bases in between. The CDR3 contains 16 residues. In nucleotides, the CDR3 is TGTGCCAGCAGTTACATCGGACAACCAGCCAAAAACATTCAGTACTTC. This sequence encodes CASSYIGQPAKNIQYF.

The chain couples TRBV19 to TRBJ2-5, with 13 bases identical to TRBD2. The CDR3 is made up of 16 amino acids. The V and J ends lost 4 bases and 1 base, in that order; junction bases with no gene match: 3. Per germline, CDR1 LNHDA and CDR2 SQIVND (reference sequence). CDR3 sequence: CASSTRTSGSQETQYF. The CDR3 DNA sequence: TGTGCCAGTAGTACTCGGACTAGCGGGAGCCAAGAGACCCAGTACTTC.

The chain uses TRBV5-1 and TRBJ2-6; D gene unclear. The CDR3 extends over 19 amino acids. Deletions cut 4 bases from V and 0 bases from J, with 20 bases between. The V gene's germline CDR1 is SGHRS and CDR2 YFSETQ. CDR3 amino acids: CASSLPIGRRSSGANVLTF. The CDR3 coding sequence is TGCGCCAGCAGCCTCCCGATTGGCAGGCGTAGCTCTGGGGCCAACGTCCTGACTTTC.

The sample holds one count of this clone. The chain joins TRBV4-1 to TRBJ1-4; perhaps TRBD1 as D (6 bases). Germline loops: CDR1 MGHRA, CDR2 YSYEKL. This CDR3 spans 15 amino acids. The germline V and J ends were trimmed by 3 bases and 7 bases, with 15 bases remaining between them. This CDR3 reads CASSQHVTGSEKLFF. The CDR3 nucleotides are TGCGCCAGCAGCCAGCACGTTACAGGGAGTGAAAAACTGTTTTTT.

The rearrangement links TRBV6-5 to TRBJ1-5, with a weak D call TRBD1 (6 bases). Per germline, CDR1 MNHEY and CDR2 SVGAGI. V was clipped by 4 bases and J by 3 bases, with 10 bases between them. This CDR3 has 14 amino acids. The CDR3 spells CASSLQGFNQPQHF. In nucleotides, the CDR3 is TGTGCCAGCAGTTTGCAGGGGTTCAATCAGCCCCAGCATTTT.